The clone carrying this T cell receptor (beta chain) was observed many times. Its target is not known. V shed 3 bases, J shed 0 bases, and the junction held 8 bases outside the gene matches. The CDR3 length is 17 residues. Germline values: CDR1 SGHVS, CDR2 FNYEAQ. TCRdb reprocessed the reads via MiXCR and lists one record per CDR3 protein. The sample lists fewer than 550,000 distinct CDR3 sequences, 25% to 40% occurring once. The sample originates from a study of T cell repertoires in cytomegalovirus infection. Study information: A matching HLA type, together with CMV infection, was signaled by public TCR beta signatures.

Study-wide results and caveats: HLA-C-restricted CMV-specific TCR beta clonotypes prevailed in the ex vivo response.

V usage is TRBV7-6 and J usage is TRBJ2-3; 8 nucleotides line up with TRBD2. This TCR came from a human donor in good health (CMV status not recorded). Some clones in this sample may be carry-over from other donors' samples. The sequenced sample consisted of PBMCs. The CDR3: CASSLAGGSFSTDTQYF. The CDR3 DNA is TGTGCCAGCAGCTTGGCGGGGGGCTCATTTAGCACAGATACGCAGTATTTT.